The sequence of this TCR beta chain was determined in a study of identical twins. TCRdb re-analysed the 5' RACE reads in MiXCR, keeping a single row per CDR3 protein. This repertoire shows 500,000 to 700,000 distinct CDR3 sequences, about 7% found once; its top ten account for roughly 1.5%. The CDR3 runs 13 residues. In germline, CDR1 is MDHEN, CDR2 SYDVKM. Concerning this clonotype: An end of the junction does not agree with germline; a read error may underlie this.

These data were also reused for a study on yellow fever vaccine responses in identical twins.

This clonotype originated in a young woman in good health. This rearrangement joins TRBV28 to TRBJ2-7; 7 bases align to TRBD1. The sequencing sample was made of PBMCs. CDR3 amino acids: CASNQGVVYVQYF. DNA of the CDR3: TGTGCCAGCAACCAGGGGGTGGTCTACGTGCAGTACTTC.